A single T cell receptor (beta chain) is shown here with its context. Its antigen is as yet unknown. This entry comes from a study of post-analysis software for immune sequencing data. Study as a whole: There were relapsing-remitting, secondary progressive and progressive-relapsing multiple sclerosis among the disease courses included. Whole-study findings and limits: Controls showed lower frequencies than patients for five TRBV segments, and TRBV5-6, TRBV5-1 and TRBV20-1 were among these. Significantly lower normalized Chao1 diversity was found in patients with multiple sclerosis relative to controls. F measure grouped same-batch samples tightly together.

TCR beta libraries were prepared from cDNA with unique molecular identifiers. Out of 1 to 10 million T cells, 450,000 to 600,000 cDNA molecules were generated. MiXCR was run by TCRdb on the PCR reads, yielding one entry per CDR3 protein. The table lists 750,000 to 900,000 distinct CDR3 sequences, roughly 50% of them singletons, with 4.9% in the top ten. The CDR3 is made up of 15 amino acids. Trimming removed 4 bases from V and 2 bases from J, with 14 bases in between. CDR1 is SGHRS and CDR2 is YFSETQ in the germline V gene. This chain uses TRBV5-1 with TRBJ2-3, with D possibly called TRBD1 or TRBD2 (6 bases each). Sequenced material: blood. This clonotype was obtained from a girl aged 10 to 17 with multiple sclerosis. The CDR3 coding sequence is TGCGCCAGCAGCCCCGCGGGACACTACACAGATACGCAGTATTTT. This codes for CASSPAGHYTDTQYF. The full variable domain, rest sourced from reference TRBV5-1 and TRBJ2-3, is KAGVTQTPRYLIKTRGQQVTLSCSPISGHRSVSWYQQTPGQGLQFLFEYFSETQRNKGNFPGRFSGRQFSNSRSEMNVSTLELGDSALYLCASSPAGHYTDTQYFGPGTRLTVL.